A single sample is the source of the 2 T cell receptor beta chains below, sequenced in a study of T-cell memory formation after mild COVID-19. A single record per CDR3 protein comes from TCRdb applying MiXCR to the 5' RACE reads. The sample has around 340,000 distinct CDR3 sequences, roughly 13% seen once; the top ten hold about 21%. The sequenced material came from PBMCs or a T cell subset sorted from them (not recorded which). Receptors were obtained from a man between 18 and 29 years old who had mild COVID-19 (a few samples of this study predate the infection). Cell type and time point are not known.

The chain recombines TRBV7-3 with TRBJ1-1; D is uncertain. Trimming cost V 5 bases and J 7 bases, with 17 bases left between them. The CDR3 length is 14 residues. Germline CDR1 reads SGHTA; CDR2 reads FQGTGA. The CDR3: CASSTDGGTNEAFF. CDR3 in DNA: TGTGCCAGCAGCACGGATGGAGGAACAAATGAAGCTTTCTTT. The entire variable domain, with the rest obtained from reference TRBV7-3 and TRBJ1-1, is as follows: GAGVSQTPSNKVTEKGKYVELRCDPISGHTALYWYRQSLGQGPEFLIYFQGTGAADDSGLPNDRFFAVRPEGSVSTLKIQRTERGDSAVYLCASSTDGGTNEAFFGQGTRLTVV.

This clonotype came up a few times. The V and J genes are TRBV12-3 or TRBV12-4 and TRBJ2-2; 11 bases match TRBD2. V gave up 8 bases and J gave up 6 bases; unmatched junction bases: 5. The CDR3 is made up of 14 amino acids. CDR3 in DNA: TGTGCCAGCCTTAGCGGGGGGGCCGCCGGGGAGCTGTTTTTT. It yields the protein CASLSGGAAGELFF.